The TCR beta chain described here comes from a study of blood T cells in healthy people across ages (dated by TCRdb to between 2014 and 2017). For the study in its entirety: In model experiments, roughly one uniquely barcoded TCR beta cDNA molecule per two T cells was captured by template switching. Four age groups were formed from the donors: young (average 16 years), middle-aged (less than 40), aged (approximately 60) and long-lived (around 80). To track age-related changes in TCR beta repertoire diversity, the study relied on deep sequencing normalized with unique cDNA molecular identifiers. To avoid experimental bias, donors of different ages were distributed randomly across sequencing lanes. The study analyzed two additional independent replicas of 1 million unique cDNA reads from the same blood draw for two donors, one aged 18 to 30 and one aged 80 or older.

With respect to this clonotype: This clone's antigen is unknown. Base qualities are missing; no much larger clone stands one base away.

Systemically healthy Caucasian individuals from Russia, some 40 in total and aged roughly 6 to 100 years, were included as donors. Each donor gave around 9.5 milliliters of peripheral blood, collected into EDTA-treated Vacutainer tubes. Ficoll-Paque density-gradient centrifugation was used to isolate PBMCs, with at least 7 million obtained per sample. Total RNA was extracted from PBMCs with Trizol reagent, with at least 6 micrograms obtained per sample. The percentages of naive CD45RAhigh/CD27high T cells were determined by flow cytometry on a PBMC aliquot from every donor. From its cysteine to its phenylalanine, the CDR3 spans 18 amino acids. Only the CDR3 DNA stays, 54 bases, in frame from base 1. The germline V and J ends show losses of 4 bases and 0 bases respectively, and no gene match explains 7 bases of the junction. In the germline V gene (reference sequence), CDR1 corresponds to WNHNN and CDR2 to SYGVQD.

Overall study outcomes, separate from this receptor: Since profiling was done on bulk unsorted PBMCs, naive and antigen-experienced compartments could not be conclusively compared. Compared with the aged group, more naive CD4+ T cells, fewer expanded clones and increased TCR diversity were shown by the long-lived group, suggesting age selection. The percentage of naive T cells measured by flow cytometry correlated strongly with observed TCR beta diversity. Donor CMV infection status was unknown, potentially confounding age-related changes in expanded clonotypes. Estimates of total diversity from one million sequenced T cells were regarded as lower bounds and underestimates. As age increased, observed TCR beta diversity per million T cells dropped in a roughly linear way, and a significant reduction was already evident by age 40.

The library was produced with 5' RACE. Sequencing instrument: Illumina HiSeq 2500. The second PCR ran for roughly 7 to 12 cycles and used a J-beta primer mix along with a sample-barcoded 5' primer. Each TCR beta cDNA molecule received a unique molecular identifier from a template-switch 5' adaptor carrying 12 random nucleotides. Each sample yielded at least 3 million CDR3-containing paired-end reads. First-strand cDNA was synthesized from all RNA with the Mint cDNA synthesis kit, primed by a TRBC-specific oligonucleotide. After uracil-DNA glycosylase treatment, a first 18-cycle PCR used universal primers M1SS and BC2_uni_R on all cDNA. As for the authors' bioinformatics: For normalization, 1 million high-quality reads, each with a distinct molecular identifier, were randomly selected from each sample. Reads sharing molecular identifiers were discarded rather than binned into consensus sequences. CDR3 identification, clonotype clustering and error correction used MiTCR with a Q25 quality threshold and the strictest error-elimination algorithm. A nonparametric unseen species model with Euler transformation was used to estimate lower-bound total TCR beta diversity. TCRdb passed the public sequencing reads through fastp at Q25 and MiXCR, retaining productive beta sequences. Duplicate CDR3 protein sequences are folded into a single record with the most common DNA and genes. The V and J calls shown here were made by TCRdb, not taken from the authors' results. This sample has 780,000 or so distinct CDR3 sequences in its table, and approximately 53% of those were observed once. The ten most abundant clones make up around 41% of the sample.

The sequencing input was blood. The chain was built from TRBV10-1 and TRBJ2-7, and 15 junctional nucleotides match TRBD2. This clonotype was sampled from an elderly man in good health. Here the CDR3 is given as CASSAGTSGRISSYEQYF. The DNA reads TGCGCCAGCAGTGCCGGGACTAGCGGGAGGATAAGCTCCTACGAGCAGTACTTC.